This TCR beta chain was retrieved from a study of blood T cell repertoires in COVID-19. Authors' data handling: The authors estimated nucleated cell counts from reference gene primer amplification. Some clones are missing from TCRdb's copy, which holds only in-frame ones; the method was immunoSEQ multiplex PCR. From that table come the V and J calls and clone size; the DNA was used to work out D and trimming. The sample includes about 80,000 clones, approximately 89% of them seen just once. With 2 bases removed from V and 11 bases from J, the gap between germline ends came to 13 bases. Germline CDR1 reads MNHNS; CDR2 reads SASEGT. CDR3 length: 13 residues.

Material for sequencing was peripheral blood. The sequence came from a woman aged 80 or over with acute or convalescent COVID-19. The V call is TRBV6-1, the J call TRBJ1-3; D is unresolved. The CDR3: CASSERLWLAIYF. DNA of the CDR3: TGTGCCAGCAGTGAAAGACTTTGGCTAGCCATATATTTT.